A single count supports the clone carrying this T cell receptor beta chain. Individuals drawn from 20 to 25 US areas were about 18 to 89 years old. Per the authors' pipeline: Amplification of reference gene primers provided the estimated nucleated cell counts. Clones were read by immunoSEQ multiplex PCR, and TCRdb kept only the in-frame ones, dropping some. V and J calls plus clone size are reproduced from that table; the DNA served to infer D and trimming. The profile shows 140,000 or so clones, about 90% of them singletons. The sample originates from a study of blood T cell repertoires in COVID-19. The overall study: Donors in the United States, Italy and Spain gave samples during acute or convalescent COVID-19.

The germline V gene encodes CDR1 SNHLY and CDR2 FYNNEI. V was trimmed by 9 bases and J by 3 bases, leaving 11 bases between them. The CDR3 has 12 residues. Sequenced input: PBMCs or T cells enriched from blood (not recorded which). This sequence joins TRBV2 and TRBJ2-5; D is perhaps TRBD2 (7 bases). This TCR was sampled from a man between 60 and 75 years old who had recovered from COVID-19. The CDR3 DNA is TGTGCCAGGGGGGGGCATAAAGAGACCCAGTACTTC. Translated, it gives CARGGHKETQYF.